A selection of T cell receptor beta chains follows, all from one sample in a study of monozygotic twins with inflammatory bowel disease. With the 5' RACE reads reprocessed, TCRdb shows one record per CDR3 protein and no DNA. Its clone listing holds about 110,000 distinct CDR3 sequences. Sequenced: blood. The receptor set was obtained from a human donor with ulcerative colitis or Crohn's disease, or a healthy co-twin of an affected twin (not recorded which). CDR3s include the opening cysteine and the closing phenylalanine or tryptophan. Each record gives: CDR3 length, V gene, clone size, J gene, CDR3 protein. Expanded clones get a size class; other rows say once, few or many, or leave the size out.

>13|TRBV5-1|.|TRBJ1-2
CASSPETGHGYTF
>14|TRBV2|.|TRBJ1-2
CASSPLEALEGYTF
>19|TRBV6-2/TRBV6-3|.|TRBJ2-3
CASEMAGLRTSGGADTQYF
>17|TRBV19|.|TRBJ2-1
CASSKGTGTSGYNEQFF
>15|TRBV19|.|TRBJ2-5
CASRGTGQTQETQYF
>15|TRBV3-1|.|TRBJ2-3
CASSQSWGGTDTQYF
>14|TRBV20-1|.|TRBJ2-5
CSAKDRGSRETQYF
>15|TRBV5-4|.|TRBJ2-3
CASSLRGQGADTQYF
>12|TRBV20-1|.|TRBJ1-2
CSGRTGYYGYTF
>14|TRBV4-1|.|TRBJ2-7
CASSQGWQLYEQYF
>14|TRBV11-2|.|TRBJ1-1
CASSLSQGDTEAFF
>13|TRBV18|.|TRBJ2-3
CASSRESTDTQYF
>15|TRBV29-1|.|TRBJ2-3
CRVERQGSGTDTQYF
>14|TRBV5-1|.|TRBJ1-2
CASSVGQGAVPYTF
>15|TRBV18|.|TRBJ2-3
CASSNSLGSTDTQYF
>12|TRBV12-3/TRBV12-4|.|TRBJ2-1
CASRYRGTEQFF
>16|TRBV11-3|.|TRBJ2-3
CASSLGEGALTDTQYF
>21|TRBV15|.|TRBJ1-4
CATSGLNLDRGLVATNEKLFF
>14|TRBV6-2/TRBV6-3|.|TRBJ2-1
CASSYPSSYNEQFF
>15|TRBV28|.|TRBJ2-3
CASSFLGLLTDTQYF
>15|TRBV5-1|.|TRBJ2-1
CASSITSGGESEQFF
>16|TRBV7-9|.|TRBJ1-2
CASSSEGRRTWGGYTF
>16|TRBV7-2|.|TRBJ2-3
CASSGLAGVRPDTQYF
>13|TRBV3-1|.|TRBJ1-6
CASSQQLASPLHF
>18|TRBV20-1|.|TRBJ2-6
CSARQWEGPLSGANVLTF
>13|TRBV20-1|.|TRBJ2-2
CSAPKTSTGELFF
>13|TRBV29-1|.|TRBJ2-5
CSGNRGEWETQYF
>13|TRBV25-1|.|TRBJ1-2
CASSPPGSYGYTF
>15|TRBV12-3/TRBV12-4|.|TRBJ1-3
CASSLSGAAGNTIYF
>15|TRBV7-3|.|TRBJ2-1
CASSPGAGVRNEQFF
>14|TRBV14|.|TRBJ2-7
CASSRESGVHEQYF
>17|TRBV3-1|.|TRBJ2-4
CASSPNPGIKDKNIQYF
>14|TRBV7-9|.|TRBJ1-6
CASSLGTTGSPLHF
>14|TRBV3-1|.|TRBJ2-7
CASSQGATSYEQYF
>14|TRBV7-2|.|TRBJ2-7
CASSSDYSSYEQYF
>14|TRBV7-9|.|TRBJ1-5
CASSFIDSNQPQHF
>16|TRBV20-1|.|TRBJ2-4
CSARALAVYPKNIQYF
>15|TRBV6-5|.|TRBJ1-5
CASSLDRVSYQPQHF
>15|TRBV5-1|.|TRBJ2-3
CASSLDRPRLDTQYF
>14|TRBV7-9|.|TRBJ1-5
CASSRGTGNQPQHF
>15|TRBV6-4|.|TRBJ2-3
CASNSGVIPTDTQYF
>16|TRBV27|.|TRBJ2-3
CASSLSLPGGTDTQYF
>12|TRBV2|.|TRBJ1-5
CASSDSGQPQHF
>15|TRBV18|.|TRBJ2-5
CASSPAGGWRETQYF
>16|TRBV5-6|.|TRBJ2-3
CASSLSASGSSDTQYF
>15|TRBV5-1|.|TRBJ2-2
CASSFTQGAGGELFF
>13|TRBV5-1|.|TRBJ2-3
CASNAGGTDTQYF
>15|TRBV11-2|.|TRBJ2-2
CASSPGTSPAGELFF
>14|TRBV18|.|TRBJ1-4
CASSPESRGEKLFF
>13|TRBV18|.|TRBJ1-2
CASSPQQIDGYTF
>17|TRBV18|medium-sized|TRBJ1-5
CASSPDPGTEVNQPQHF
>15|TRBV5-1|.|TRBJ2-2
CASSPGQVTTGELFF
>14|TRBV27|.|TRBJ2-5
CASSWVQGEETQYF